This T cell receptor (beta chain) stems from a study of T cells in Graves' hyperthyroidism and ophthalmopathy. Findings and caveats of the study: Ophthalmopathy was separated from stable hyperthyroidism by a 13 V-J model.

What was amplified from RNA transcripts were TCR beta CDR3 regions. The TCR CDR3 was amplified in a first-round RT-PCR using the HTBI primer set. TCRdb re-called the multiplex PCR reads with MiXCR, one entry per CDR3 protein. Of around 360,000 distinct CDR3 sequences listed, over 12% are singletons. There are many counts of this clonotype. The target antigen is unknown. Germline lookup yields CDR1 MNHNS and CDR2 SASEGT. The CDR3 is 16 amino acids. V lost 3 bases and J 8 bases, leaving 22 bases between the germline ends. Input material: blood. This clonotype was sampled from a woman aged 60-70 years with Graves' ophthalmopathy. The chain employs TRBV6-1 and TRBJ1-2, with D possibly matching TRBD1 (5 bases). CDR3 coding DNA: TGTGCCAGCAGTGAGAGGGACGGCACCCCCACAGGAGGCTACACCTTC. Protein: CASSERDGTPTGGYTF.